The 31 T cell receptor beta chains below were found in one sample sequenced in a study of T cell responses to AZD1222 COVID-19 vaccine. TCRdb's copy holds only in-frame clones and misses some; the assay was immunoSEQ multiplex PCR. The repertoire holds 100,000 to 150,000 clones, 88% seen once, with roughly 7.4% in the top ten. The sample in question was peripheral blood, obtained on day 0 of AZD1222 vaccination. The receptor source for this set is an adult in good health.

The chain combines TRBV18 with TRBJ1-1; D is unclear. Trimming removed 6 bases at V and 0 bases at J, with 8 bases between. The CDR3 consists of 13 residues. In germline, CDR1 is KGHSH, CDR2 LQKENI. The CDR3 protein is CASSHGVNTEAFF. The CDR3 region has the DNA TGTGCCAGCTCTCACGGAGTGAACACTGAAGCTTTCTTT.

The chain uses TRBV12-3 or TRBV12-4 and TRBJ1-5; a possible D gene is TRBD1 (6 bases). CDR3 length: 13 residues. Trimming cost V 3 bases and J 7 bases, with 10 bases left between them. The CDR3 loop reads CASSLGARQPQHF. The DNA of the CDR3 is TGTGCCAGCAGTTTGGGGGCAAGGCAGCCCCAGCATTTT.

The CDR3: CAISSGSGTGELFF. DNA of the CDR3: TGTGCCATTTCTAGCGGGAGTGGCACCGGGGAGCTGTTTTTT. The chain uses TRBV19 and TRBJ2-2; 10 bases agree with TRBD2. The J segment lost 4 bases and the V segment lost 10 bases, leaving 6 bases of the junction unmatched. The CDR3 totals 14 residues. Germline CDR1 is LNHDA and CDR2 is SQIVND (reference sequence).

This chain uses TRBV6-8 with TRBJ2-1, with D possibly being TRBD2 (6 bases). Trimming stripped 3 bases from V and 4 bases from J, with 25 bases between. This CDR3 contains 19 residues. Germline CDR1 and CDR2: MNHGY and SAAAGT. CDR3 DNA sequence: TGTGCCAGCAGTTATCTCAAGGAGATCCCGGGACTGGAGTACAATGAGCAGTTCTTC. Translation: CASSYLKEIPGLEYNEQFF.

The chain has TRBV19 and TRBJ2-2; D is possibly TRBD1 (7 bases). Deletions cut 7 bases from V and 4 bases from J, with 13 bases between. Germline CDR1 is LNHDA and CDR2 is SQIVND (reference sequence). This CDR3 is built from 14 residues. In DNA form, the CDR3 reads TGTGCCAGTAATTGGCAGGGGGGCACCGGGGAGCTGTTTTTT. It yields the protein CASNWQGGTGELFF.

This clone was seen only once. The rearrangement uses TRBV21-1 and TRBJ2-5; TRBD2, the table's D call, lacks a check against the DNA. TRBV21-1 is labeled a pseudogene. This CDR3 comprises 15 residues. CDR3 region: CASSKLDSVEETQYF. DNA of the CDR3: TGTGCCAGCAGCAAACTCGACTCGGTGGAGGAGACCCAGTACTTC.

V gene TRBV28 combines with J gene TRBJ1-4; 9 bases map to TRBD1. This CDR3 is built from 15 residues. The junction had 7 bases not matched to a gene; V was cut back by 5 bases and J by 6 bases. Germline V gene sequence: CDR1 MDHEN, CDR2 SYDVKM. CDR3 nucleotides: TGTGCCAGCAGTCTGGGACAGGGAATGGATGAAAAACTGTTTTTT. It encodes CASSLGQGMDEKLFF.

The V call is TRBV5-1, the J call TRBJ2-7; 14 bases line up with TRBD2. The junction had 9 bases not matched to a gene; V was cut back by 4 bases and J by 6 bases. Germline values: CDR1 SGHRS, CDR2 YFSETQ. CDR3 length: 16 amino acids. The CDR3 here is CASSPETSGRASEQYF. CDR3 in DNA: TGCGCCAGCAGCCCGGAGACTAGCGGGAGGGCCTCCGAGCAGTACTTC.

This rearrangement joins TRBV23-1 to TRBJ2-3, with D unresolved. TRBV23-1 is noted as an ORF with a role that remains uncertain. This CDR3 has 13 amino acids. V shed 5 bases and J shed 7 bases, with 13 bases lying between them. The CDR3 bases are TGCGCCAGCAGTAGCCACTACTTCAATACGCAGTATTTT. Translated: CASSSHYFNTQYF.

V gene TRBV19 combines with J gene TRBJ1-5; 7 bases agree with TRBD1. V was clipped by 6 bases and J by 0 bases; unmatched bases: 5. Germline CDR1 and CDR2: LNHDA and SQIVND (reference sequence). The CDR3 length is 15 residues. CDR3 DNA sequence: TGTGCCAGTAGCTGGGACAGTTATAGCAATCAGCCCCAGCATTTT. Translation: CASSWDSYSNQPQHF.

This chain links TRBV6-1 with TRBJ1-5; D ambiguous. Trimming left V 2 bases short and J 8 bases short, with 10 bases between. Germline CDR1 reads MNHNS; CDR2 reads SASEGT. This CDR3 has 13 residues. Here the CDR3 reads CASSESHIEPQHF. The CDR3 bases are TGTGCCAGCAGTGAATCCCACATTGAGCCCCAGCATTTT.

The count of this clone is one. The chain recombines TRBV6-2 or TRBV6-3 with TRBJ2-7; D is possibly TRBD1 (6 bases). Germline assignment: CDR1 MNHEY and CDR2 SVGEGT. V lost 6 bases, J lost 1 base, and 10 bases lay in between. This CDR3 is built from 13 residues. CDR3: CASSDGQSYEQYF. Written as DNA, the CDR3 is TGTGCCAGCAGCGATGGACAGTCCTACGAGCAGTACTTC.

V gene TRBV4-1 combines with J gene TRBJ1-2; 7 nucleotides align to TRBD1. Germline V gives CDR1 MGHRA, CDR2 YSYEKL. V was pared by 3 bases and J by 8 bases, with 9 bases of the junction left unmatched. The CDR3 spans 14 residues. DNA of the CDR3: TGCGCCAGCAGCCAGATAAGGGGGCAGGGAGGCTACACCTTC. It encodes CASSQIRGQGGYTF.

The chain recombines TRBV9 with TRBJ2-7; D may be TRBD1 (6 bases). This CDR3 region has 14 residues. The V end lost 4 bases, the J end lost 0 bases, and 11 bases lay between the germline ends. From germline, CDR1 is SGDLS and CDR2 YYNGEE. The CDR3 protein is CASSPQGGSYEQYF. The DNA of the CDR3 is TGTGCCAGCAGCCCTCAAGGGGGCTCCTACGAGCAGTACTTC. Together with reference TRBV9 and TRBJ2-7, the CDR3 gives the full variable domain: DSGVTQTPKHLITATGQRVTLRCSPRSGDLSVYWYQQSLDQGLQFLIQYYNGEERAKGNILERFSAQQFPDLHSELNLSSLELGDSALYFCASSPQGGSYEQYFGPGTRLTVT.

The chain combines TRBV10-1 with TRBJ2-1, with 13 bases lining up with TRBD2. The V segment lost 3 bases and the J segment 8 bases; nucleotides outside the gene matches: 4. Germline-derived CDR1 and CDR2 are WNHNN and SYGVQD (reference sequence). The CDR3 contains 15 residues. The CDR3 is CASSDGLAGAHEQFF. CDR3 sequence (DNA): TGCGCCAGCAGTGATGGACTAGCGGGAGCCCATGAGCAGTTCTTC.

On this clone: Other nucleotide sequences from this sample produce the same CDR3. The V and J genes are TRBV25-1 and TRBJ1-2, with a possible D match to TRBD1 (5 bases). V was clipped by 8 bases and J by 1 base, with 14 bases between them. This CDR3 comprises 14 residues. Germline V gene data show CDR1 as MGHDK and CDR2 as SYGVNS. CDR3 sequence: CASRAQGINYGYTF. The CDR3 coding sequence is TGTGCCAGCCGAGCTCAGGGTATTAACTATGGCTACACCTTC.

The chain has TRBV9 and TRBJ1-3, with 8 bases that match TRBD1. V trimming: 3 bases; J trimming: 4 bases; junction bases outside the gene matches: 3. Germline V gene sequence: CDR1 SGDLS, CDR2 YYNGEE. The CDR3 runs to 14 residues. CDR3 sequence (DNA): TGTGCCAGCAGCGACCGGGACAGGGGAAACACCATATATTTT. Its protein is CASSDRDRGNTIYF. Complete variable domain (other parts from reference TRBV9 and TRBJ1-3): DSGVTQTPKHLITATGQRVTLRCSPRSGDLSVYWYQQSLDQGLQFLIQYYNGEERAKGNILERFSAQQFPDLHSELNLSSLELGDSALYFCASSDRDRGNTIYFGEGSWLTVV.

Written as DNA, the CDR3 is TGTGCCAGCAGCGCCCGACTAGACAATGAGCAGTTCTTC. Protein sequence: CASSARLDNEQFF. J is TRBJ2-1 and V is TRBV9, with a tentative D call TRBD2 (6 bases). Germline V gene sequence: CDR1 SGDLS, CDR2 YYNGEE. Trimming shortened V by 3 bases and J by 5 bases, and 9 bases separated the two germline ends. The CDR3 length is 13 residues.

This sequence joins TRBV5-1 and TRBJ1-1; D gene unclear. V lost 2 bases and J lost 1, with 9 bases in between. CDR1 is SGHRS and CDR2 is YFSETQ in the germline V gene. The CDR3 runs 14 residues. CDR3 sequence (DNA): TGCGCCAGCAGCTTAGGCTTTGCGAACACTGAAGCTTTCTTT. Translation: CASSLGFANTEAFF.

This clone was counted once. The rearrangement joins TRBV13 to TRBJ2-3; the match to TRBD2 covers 7 bases. CDR1 is PRHDT and CDR2 is FYEKMQ in the germline V gene (reference sequence). The CDR3 covers 15 residues. The trim removed 5 bases at V and 0 bases at J, leaving 5 bases unmatched. CDR3 amino acids: CASSRAGRSTDTQYF. In nucleotides, the CDR3 is TGTGCCAGCAGCCGAGCGGGGAGGAGCACAGATACGCAGTATTTT.

The J gene is TRBJ2-3, the V gene TRBV12-2; TRBD2, as called in the table, went unchecked against the DNA. TRBV12-2 is designated a pseudogene. The CDR3 sequence is 11 residues long. The CDR3 spells CASRLRDTQYF. Here the CDR3 DNA reads TGTGCAAGTCGCTTACGAGATACGCAGTATTTT.

This clone has more than one count but fewer than ten. The chain joins TRBV11-2 to TRBJ2-3; 10 bases agree with TRBD1. V was pared by 4 bases and J by 3 bases, with 4 bases of the junction left unmatched. The CDR3 loop spans 15 amino acids. Germline CDR1 and CDR2: SGHAT and FQNNGV. For the CDR3, the DNA is TGTGCCAGCAGCTGGAGGACAGGGGGGACAGATACGCAGTATTTT. It codes for CASSWRTGGTDTQYF.

The chain employs TRBV3-1 (or the pseudogene TRBV3-2) and TRBJ2-3, with D perhaps assigned TRBD1 or TRBD2 (5 bases each). CDR1 and CDR2 (germline): LGHDT, YNNKEL (reference sequence). The CDR3 length is 16 residues. Deletions cut 1 base from V and 0 bases from J, with 11 bases between. CDR3 loop: CASSQGLGVSTDTQYF. CDR3 nucleotides: TGTGCCAGCAGCCAAGGCCTGGGGGTTAGCACAGATACGCAGTATTTT.

The chain couples TRBV5-8 to TRBJ2-5, with TRBD1 matching 7 bases. Trimming took 3 bases from V and 2 from J; bases not matched to a gene: 10. The CDR3 length is 16 residues. Germline V gives CDR1 SGHTS, CDR2 YDEGEE. In nucleotides, the CDR3 is TGTGCCAGCAGCTCCGACCCCCGGGACAGACAAGAGACCCAGTACTTC. Translation: CASSSDPRDRQETQYF.

This chain uses TRBV28 with TRBJ1-6; the D gene is possibly TRBD1 (5 bases). CDR1 is MDHEN and CDR2 is SYDVKM in the germline V gene. V was cut by 5 bases and J by 9 bases, with 20 bases left in between. The CDR3 loop spans 16 amino acids. The CDR3 coding sequence is TGTGCCAGCAGTCCCCTTTGGGGGGGTCTAGGTTCACCCCTCCACTTT. Its protein product is CASSPLWGGLGSPLHF.

This rearrangement joins TRBV7-2 to TRBJ1-1; no reliable D call. This CDR3 comprises 13 residues. The ends were cut back, 5 bases at V and 4 bases at J, with 11 bases in the middle. CDR1 is SGHTA and CDR2 is FQGNSA in the germline V gene. DNA of the CDR3: TGTGCCAGCAGCCCCTATTTAAGCACTGAAGCTTTCTTT. Its protein product is CASSPYLSTEAFF.

The chain combines TRBV28 with TRBJ2-3; 11 positions match TRBD2. Trimming removed 5 bases from V and 6 bases from J; junction bases left unmatched: 7. Germline CDR1 reads MDHEN; CDR2 reads SYDVKM. The CDR3 extends over 15 amino acids. The CDR3 spells CASSPLGLAVDTQYF. CDR3 bases: TGTGCCAGCAGTCCCTTGGGACTAGCGGTTGATACGCAGTATTTT.

The chain recombines TRBV11-1 with TRBJ2-7; D remains ambiguous. This CDR3 has 13 amino acids. V was pared by 1 base and J by 3 bases, with 7 bases between. Germline values: CDR1 SGHAT, CDR2 FQDESV (reference sequence). The CDR3 coding sequence is TGTGCCAGCAGCTTAGTGTCTAACTACGAGCAGTACTTC. Its translation: CASSLVSNYEQYF.

V gene TRBV6-5 combines with J gene TRBJ1-1; the D gene is possibly TRBD1 (5 bases). Germline lookup yields CDR1 MNHEY and CDR2 SVGAGI. V dropped 6 bases and J dropped 1 base, with 9 bases sitting between them. The CDR3 extends over 13 amino acids. CDR3 loop: CASRGDSNTEAFF. CDR3 DNA sequence: TGTGCCAGCAGGGGGGATTCGAACACTGAAGCTTTCTTT.

This sequence joins TRBV18 and TRBJ2-7; D is possibly TRBD1 or TRBD2 (6 bases each). CDR1 is KGHSH and CDR2 is LQKENI in the germline V gene. The V and J ends lost 0 bases and 2 bases respectively, with 8 bases between them. The length of the CDR3 is 14 residues. The CDR3 protein is CASSPPGGTYEQYF. CDR3 nucleotide sequence: TGTGCCAGCTCACCACCAGGGGGGACCTACGAGCAGTACTTC.

The chain is built from TRBV6-5 and TRBJ1-6; TRBD1 matches 7 bases. Trimming removed 5 bases from V and 13 bases from J; junction bases left unmatched: 2. There are 11 residues in the CDR3. CDR1 and CDR2 (germline): MNHEY, SVGAGI. In DNA, the CDR3 is TGTGCCAGCAGTACGACAGGGCCCCTCCACTTT. Translated: CASSTTGPLHF.